The present T cell receptor beta chain was sequenced within a study of T cell clonotyping in hematopoietic cell transplantation. The study, taken as a whole, reports: At the given depth, recipient repertoires were over 97% de novo clonotypes. Higher Inverse Simpson Index values in graft donor and pretransplant recipient predicted broader posttransplant TCR diversity. CD4 and CD8 repertoire contributions could not be separated without sorting. Pathologically expanded recipient clonotypes increased progressively from day 30 to day 180 as diversity fell.

V shed 5 bases and J shed 2 bases, with 9 bases lying between them. This CDR3 has 13 residues. Germline-derived CDR1 and CDR2 are SGHTA and FQGNSA. Clones were sequenced by immunoSEQ multiplex PCR, and TCRdb holds only the in-frame ones, with some missing. The sample holds roughly 37,000 clones, over 75% seen once. Of note for this clone: Its antigen is not known.

The TCR was taken from a woman between 40 and 50 years old in good health. Some clones in this sample may be carry-over from other donors' samples. This chain uses TRBV7-2 with TRBJ1-1; D unresolved. Sequencing input: peripheral blood mononuclear cells. The CDR3 DNA reads TGTGCCAGCAGCCGTCTTAGAAACACTGAAGCTTTCTTT. Translating gives CASSRLRNTEAFF. Full variable domain (rest looked up from reference TRBV7-2 and TRBJ1-1): GAGVSQSPSNKVTEKGKDVELRCDPISGHTALYWYRQSLGQGLEFLIYFQGNSAPDKSGLPSDRFSAERTGGSVSTLTIQRTQQEDSAVYLCASSRLRNTEAFFGQGTRLTVV.